This TCR beta chain came from a study of blood T cell repertoires in COVID-19. Looking at the study overall: Sources were T cells, B-cell-depleted T cells, or PBMCs; the material itself was cDNA or gDNA.

This CDR3 is built from 15 residues. V was cut by 5 bases and J by 2 bases, with 16 bases left in between. CDR1 SEHNR and CDR2 FQNEAQ come from the germline V gene (reference sequence). This clone was detected ten times or more. Sequencing used immunoSEQ multiplex PCR; TCRdb keeps in-frame clones, though not all of them. The sample comprises 150,000 or so clones, approximately 74% of which are singletons, and 2.5% to 3% rests with the top ten. The chain couples TRBV7-9 to TRBJ2-7; the D gene is possibly TRBD1 (5 bases). What was sequenced was peripheral blood. This sequence was found in a woman at least 80 years old with acute or convalescent COVID-19. CDR3 sequence reads: CASSLWGRAPYEQYF. CDR3 bases: TGTGCCAGCAGCCTATGGGGCAGGGCCCCCTACGAGCAGTACTTC.